The T cell receptor beta chain described here comes from a study of blood T cell repertoires in COVID-19 (dated by TCRdb to 2020 to 2021). For the wider study: Collaborator samples came from the United States, Italy and Spain and covered acute and convalescent phases of COVID-19. The prospective study material was composed of cDNA or gDNA derived from T cells, B-cell-depleted T cells, or PBMCs. The dataset comprised deeply sampled blood TCRbeta repertoires from subjects exposed to, actively infected with, or recovered from COVID-19. The repertoires were made available in a free public database intended to serve as a resource for research on the immune response to SARS-CoV-2. Samples came from the ongoing ImmuneRACE study (first 160 participants) plus 1,254 subjects from 6 global collaborators. The sample metadata nearly always contained a de-identified subject ID, COVID-19 status, age in years and sex. Where HLA class I and class II types were available, the types were taken from metadata supplied by the sample provider, not from assay-based typing. General study outcomes and caveats: How much clinical and demographic metadata was included differed by source and by participant, and the metadata was provided uncurated.

Collaborating institutions collected whole blood in K2EDTA tubes following their own protocols. For TCRbeta analysis, collaborators shipped samples in one of three forms: frozen whole blood, isolated PBMCs, or DNA extracted from either of those sample types. TCRbeta CDR3 regions were amplified from genomic DNA using the immunoSEQ Assay, a bias-controlled multiplex PCR. On the authors' methods: The number of nucleated cells in each sample was estimated by amplification of reference gene primers within the assay. Sequence reads were collapsed and filtered to measure the absolute abundance of every unique TCRbeta CDR3 rearrangement. For each sample, productive Simpson clonality was calculated as the square root of Simpson's diversity index across productive rearrangements. Entries here come from immuneACCESS through TCRdb and include only in-frame sequences with V and J called. Some clones fail to appear in such tables; in the studies checked, an unresolved V gene covers under half of the shortfall, and the cause of the remainder is unknown. From that table come the V and J calls and clone size; the DNA was used to work out D and trimming. The sample contains roughly 76,000 clones, about four fifths of them found a single time. The ten largest account for around 21% of the sample.

Note on this clone: No cognate antigen has been identified for it. Base qualities are not provided; no much larger clone lies one nucleotide away.

From the cysteine through the phenylalanine, the CDR3 covers 12 amino acids. The retained sequence is limited to the CDR3, 36 bases, with the frame set at the first base. V sheds 4 bases and J sheds 5 bases, leaving 8 bases between their ends. CDR1 and CDR2 were assigned from the germline V gene as MDHEN and SYDVKM. Recombination joined TRBV28 with TRBJ1-2; matching of 5 bases hints at TRBD1 as the D gene. This sequence was found in a man between 70 and 80 years old with acute or convalescent COVID-19. The sequencing input was peripheral blood. The CDR3 here reads CASSSQGYGYTF. The nucleotide sequence reads as follows: TGTGCCAGCAGTTCTCAGGGTTATGGCTACACCTTC.